This T cell receptor beta chain was sequenced in a study of cytomegalovirus exposure and HLA in healthy donors. Study overall: Researchers previously reported finding some 110 million unique TCR beta sequences from 170 million or so T cells.

The V and J ends lost 4 bases and 8 bases respectively, with 21 bases between them. From germline, CDR1 is SGHRS and CDR2 YFSETQ. CDR3 length: 15 amino acids. This PCR relied on a set of 60 Vbeta primers and 13 Jbeta primers. Method: immunoSEQ multiplex PCR; TCRdb's copy keeps in-frame clones and lacks some. The profile shows approximately 280,000 clones, approximately 90% of them singletons. The V and J genes are TRBV5-1 and TRBJ1-2; D unclear. Sequenced sample: PBMCs. The sequence was obtained from a woman in her late teens or twenties in good health and CMV-seronegative. As DNA, the CDR3 is TGCGCCAGCAGCCCATTCACCACTATTCCGTGGGGCTACACCTTC. Amino acid sequence: CASSPFTTIPWGYTF.